This T cell receptor (beta chain) was profiled in a study of cytomegalovirus exposure and HLA in healthy donors (dated by TCRdb to the late 2010s). At the level of the whole study: In an earlier analysis of 587 of the donors, roughly 300 Gb of sequence data and approximately 100 million unique TCR beta sequences from 150 million to 200 million T cells were reported. An earlier analysis of some 500 of the donors used high-throughput TCR beta sequencing to judge whether each TCR beta V gene segment behaved as functional or pseudogenic. The aim of the study was to test whether cataloging public T cell receptors could identify signatures of past pathogen exposure. To study patterns of TCR occurrence, a later analysis re-analyzed previously published TCR beta repertoires from several hundred donors and added high-resolution HLA genotyping. The study profiled the T cell repertoires of 500 to 800 subjects by immunosequencing and related them to cytomegalovirus serostatus. Of the 300 to 450 genotyped donors, 75% to 85% were placed in the genetic ancestry cluster associated with self-reported Caucasian donors. HLA typing included class I and class II loci at four-digit resolution. Among almost 400 genotyped donors of the cohort, an average of around 240,000 unique TCR beta nucleotide sequences were sequenced per donor, roughly a sixth of them non-productive. The number of typed donors differed by locus: about 620-640 for A, B, C, DRB1 and DQB1; approximately 520 for DQA1; 606 for DPA1; and 400 to 480 for DPB1. In a later genetic analysis, genome-wide SNP genotypes for about three fifths of the roughly 670 donors were used, and that subset was treated as a discovery cohort. To predict cytomegalovirus infection status, the study brought together high-throughput TCR immunosequencing, statistical association of individual TCRs with disease status, and machine learning. Rather than drawing on any new phenotypic data, the later analysis identified candidate immune exposures from TCR beta sequences and the way those sequences occurred across donors. All discovery cohort repertoires had been generated on a single sequencing platform. An early release that covered more than 550 HLA-typed donors contained approximately 300 gigabases of sequencing data and approximately 85 million unique TCR sequences. A handful of DR-DQ haplotypes were handled as single units for association and clustering because linkage in the cohort was strong. In addition to the first cohort of several hundred subjects, a separate validation cohort of 120 different subjects was used. Donor age, sex, ethnicity and CMV serostatus were compiled together with the repertoire data. Study-wide conclusions, independent of this receptor: Only TCR beta chains were sequenced in this cohort, and the absence of alpha or paired-chain data limited detectable features. The classifier was reported to diagnose cytomegalovirus status with high specificity and sensitivity in both the original and validation cohorts. In a later analysis, HLA-associated TCR beta chains were found to be more clonally expanded and to have lower generation probabilities than equally common non-associated chains. A further reported finding was that TCR beta sequences accurately predicted the HLA-A and HLA-B alleles for most subjects in the first cohort. Some IMGT-functional V segments, including TRBV6-2 and TRBV6-3, could not be told apart with the 87-base-pair reads, so those segments were excluded. A cluster of highly shared sequence variants was judged likely to represent a technical artifact of the sequencing pipeline. Because counts were too low, about 17 rarely observed V segments, including chromosome 9 orphons, were excluded from the earlier analysis of around 590 of the donors. Roughly uniform sequencing depth across donors was assumed in presence/absence analyses, although this assumption may not hold. In vitro tests confirmed that a few of the cytomegalovirus-associated TCR beta chains recognize cytomegalovirus antigens. Broadly in line with IMGT annotations, most TCR beta V segments showed up in productive rearrangements about 90% or about 30% of the time in an earlier analysis of 450 to 600 of the donors. V-gene and J-gene trimming of TCR beta chains was associated with a missense DCLRE1C variant in a later genetic analysis, and the association was replicated in an independent cohort. Because HLA typing was unavailable for some donors at each locus, only the typed subset was used in association tests. While some public TCRs were present in many individuals, most TCR sequences turned up only very rarely across donors. The study listed over 150 TCR beta chains as associated with cytomegalovirus. In a later analysis, most CMV-associated TCR beta chains were found to appear HLA-restricted, with HLA associations seemingly driven largely by CMV exposure. In a later analysis, about 16,000 TCR beta sequences were associated with specific HLA alleles at a false discovery rate of 0.05. When HLA alleles, especially DR and DQ, strongly co-occurred, attributing TCR associations to individual alleles was difficult. CMV serostatus was the only immune exposure information available for the cohort. According to a later analysis, TCR association rates differed among HLA loci, with DRB1 alleles showing the most associated TCRs and HLA-C alleles showing the fewest. Correlated functional status among segregating V segments might reflect linkage disequilibrium, but an unknown experimental factor could not be ruled out. According to a later genetic analysis, donors in an Asian-associated ancestry cluster had fewer N-insertions in productive TCRs than the roughly 700-donor mean. According to a later analysis, parvovirus B19, influenza, CMV and Epstein-Barr virus appeared linked to several top co-occurrence clusters. According to the authors, the approach could potentially be generalized to other disease states and immunological phenotypes.

The cohort was made up of 666 healthy bone marrow donors. At the time of sampling, every cohort member was nominally healthy, though immune exposures that went unrecorded were likely present. The donor tested CMV seronegative, placing the donor among the 350 to 400 seronegative members of the cohort. A peripheral blood sample was provided by each donor, and peripheral blood mononuclear cells were used for TCR beta sequencing. Genomic DNA was extracted from the blood cell samples with the Qiagen DNeasy Blood Extraction Kit. To prepare the library, the immunoSEQ multiplex PCR assay was applied. A mixture of 60 forward primers for TCR Vbeta segments and 13 reverse primers for TCR Jbeta segments was used in the multiplex PCR. Amplification of the CDR3 region of rearranged TCR beta genes was performed with a multiplex PCR assay on genomic DNA. On the Illumina HiSeq System, the amplified TCR beta libraries were sequenced as 87-base-pair reads. The published analysis was carried out like this. In a later analysis, some 80 million unique TCR beta chains were counted across the roughly 700 repertoires, and approximately 11 million of these chains were shared by at least two donors. Raw reads were error-corrected and collapsed into unique sequences with a nearest-neighbor algorithm that merged closely related sequences to remove PCR and sequencing errors. Alignment of CDR3 sequences to IMGT reference sequences was used to assign V, D and J gene segments. For a sequence to be retained, a match of at least six nucleotides was required to both a V gene segment and a J gene segment. Rearrangements were called productive when the CDR3 lacked stop codons and stayed in frame with V and J; all others were non-productive. Following IMGT convention, CDR3 was defined as the stretch from the second conserved V-encoded cysteine to the conserved J-encoded phenylalanine. In an earlier analysis of approximately 590 of the donors, sequences lacking an unambiguous match to a single V gene segment were excluded. In an earlier analysis of about 590 of the donors, a V segment was called functional when productive rearrangements were above 56.7%, and segregating when the standard deviation between donors exceeded 5%. To diagnose cytomegalovirus status from the catalog of TCR beta chain sequences, a statistical classification framework was built. In a later analysis, V and J genes were assigned by comparing TCR nucleotide sequences against IMGT/GENE-DB human TR gene sequences. A later analysis assigned CDR3 sequences and most-parsimonious VDJ recombination scenarios with the TCRdist pipeline. In a later analysis, each TCR beta chain was defined by its CDR3 amino acid sequence together with its V-gene family, and reads without a unique V-gene family were excluded. To address suspected cross-contamination and a sequencing artifact, a later analysis removed roughly 640 highly shared, low-generation-probability nucleotide sequences. For each public chain, a later analysis derived a clonal expansion index from normalized ranks of inferred template counts within each repertoire. Generation probabilities in a later analysis came from a VDJ recombination model fitted to out-of-frame rearrangements, and those results were checked against IGoR. Hypergeometric tests were used in a later analysis to score TCR-TCR, TCR-HLA and TCR-CMV co-occurrence, with a repertoire-size bias correction applied to the TCR pairs. In a later analysis, false discovery rates were estimated by permuting HLA or CMV assignments 20 times. A later analysis grouped co-occurring TCRs with DBSCAN, adding TCRdist sequence similarity when clustering within HLA-allele-positive subsets. Co-occurrence clustering excluded repertoires with fewer than 30,000 or more than 120,000 public chains, plus five with anomalous nucleotide sharing. TCRdb re-hosts the immuneACCESS table, in-frame sequences only. Its copies lack some clones; in the studies checked, an unresolved V gene accounts for under half of them, and the cause for the rest is not known. That table gives V, J and clone size, and the DNA gave D and trimming. The sample includes approximately 100,000 clones, with under 75% observed a single time. Roughly 2.5% of the sample rests with the top ten.

V and J lose 10 bases and 0 bases, and a span of 10 bases separates them. The germline V gene supplies CDR1 ENHRY and CDR2 SYGVKD. The CDR3 measures 13 amino acids from cysteine to phenylalanine. Here the CDR3 DNA is all that survives: 39 bases in frame from base 1. This clone was seen a handful of times. What this receptor recognizes is not known. Within one base of it there is no much larger clone, and no base qualities were kept. This sequence uses TRBV10-3 and TRBJ1-3; the D gene is not confidently resolved. This receptor was taken from a man aged 50 to 59 in good health and CMV-seronegative. Sequencing input: PBMCs. The nucleotide sequence reads as follows: TGTGCCAGCAAGGAGAGCTCTGGAAACACCATATATTTT. Its protein is CASKESSGNTIYF.